These 2 T cell receptor beta chains were all obtained from the same sample, sequenced in a study of CD8 T cells in ankylosing spondylitis. These receptors' antigens are unknown. Study findings and constraints: Typical of ankylosing spondylitis blood, it appeared, was a TCR beta motif of 7 or 8 highly homologous variants.

TCRdb re-derived calls from the 5' RACE reads in MiXCR, one entry per CDR3 protein. Of under 150,000 distinct CDR3 sequences in the sample, 17% were seen once. The specimen was blood, either unsorted or a sorted T cell fraction (not recorded which). The receptors derive from a male donor with ankylosing spondylitis.

This sequence joins TRBV6-5 and TRBJ2-7, with 7 bases matching TRBD1. J gave up 4 bases and V 3 bases, and 3 bases lay outside the gene matches. CDR3 length: 13 residues. Germline CDR1 and CDR2: MNHEY and SVGAGI. For the CDR3, the DNA is TGTGCCAGCAGTTATGACAGGGATTACGAGCAGTACTTC. Translated, it gives CASSYDRDYEQYF.

This clonotype has just a few counts. V usage is TRBV20-1 and J usage is TRBJ2-1; the D is unclear. This CDR3 has 15 residues. Looked up from germline, CDR1 is DFQATT and CDR2 is SNEGSKA (reference sequence). Trimming shortened V by 3 bases and J by 3 bases, and 15 bases separated the two germline ends. The CDR3, as DNA: TGCAGTGCTAGTCGACCCCCCCCAAACTACAATGAGCAGTTCTTC. The encoded protein is CSASRPPPNYNEQFF.